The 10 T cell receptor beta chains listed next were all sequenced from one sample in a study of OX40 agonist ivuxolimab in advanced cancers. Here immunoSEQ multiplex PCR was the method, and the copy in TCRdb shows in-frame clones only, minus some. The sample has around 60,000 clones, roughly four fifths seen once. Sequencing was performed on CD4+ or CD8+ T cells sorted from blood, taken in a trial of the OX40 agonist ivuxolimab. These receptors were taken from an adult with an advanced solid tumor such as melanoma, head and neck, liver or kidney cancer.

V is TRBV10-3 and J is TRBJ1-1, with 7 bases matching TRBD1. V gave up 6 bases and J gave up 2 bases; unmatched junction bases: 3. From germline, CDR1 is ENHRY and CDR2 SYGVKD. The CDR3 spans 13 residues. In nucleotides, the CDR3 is TGTGCCATCAGGACAGGGAGCAACACTGAAGCTTTCTTT. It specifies CAIRTGSNTEAFF.

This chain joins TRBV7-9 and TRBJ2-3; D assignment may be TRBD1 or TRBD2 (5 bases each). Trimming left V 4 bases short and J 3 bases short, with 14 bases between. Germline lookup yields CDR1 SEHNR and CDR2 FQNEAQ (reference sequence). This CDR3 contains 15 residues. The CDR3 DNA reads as TGTGCCAGCAGCTCGAGGGGAGACATAACAGATACGCAGTATTTT. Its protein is CASSSRGDITDTQYF. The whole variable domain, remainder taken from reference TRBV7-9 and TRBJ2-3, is DTGVSQNPRHKITKRGQNVTFRCDPISEHNRLYWYRQTLGQGPEFLTYFQNEAQLEKSRLLSDRFSAERPKGSFSTLEIQRTEQGDSAMYLCASSSRGDITDTQYFGPGTRLTVL.

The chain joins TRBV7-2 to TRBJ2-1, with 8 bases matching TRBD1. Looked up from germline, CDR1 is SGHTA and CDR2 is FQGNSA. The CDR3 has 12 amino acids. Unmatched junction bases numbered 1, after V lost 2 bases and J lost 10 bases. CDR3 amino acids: CASSLTGGEQFF. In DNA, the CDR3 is TGTGCCAGCAGCTTAACAGGGGGGGAGCAGTTCTTC.

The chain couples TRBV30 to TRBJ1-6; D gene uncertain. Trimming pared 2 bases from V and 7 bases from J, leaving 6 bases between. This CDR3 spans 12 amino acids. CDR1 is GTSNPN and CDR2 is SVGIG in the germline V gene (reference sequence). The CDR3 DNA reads TGTGCCTGGAGTAGGAGCAATTCACCCCTCCACTTT. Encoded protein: CAWSRSNSPLHF.

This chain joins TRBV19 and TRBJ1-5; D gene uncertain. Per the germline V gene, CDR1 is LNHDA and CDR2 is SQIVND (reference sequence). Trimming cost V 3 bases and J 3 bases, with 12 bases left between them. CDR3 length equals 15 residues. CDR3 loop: CASSMGRGPNQPQHF. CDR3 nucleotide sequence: TGTGCCAGTAGTATGGGTCGGGGTCCCAATCAGCCCCAGCATTTT. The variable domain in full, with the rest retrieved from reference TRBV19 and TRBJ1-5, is DGGITQSPKYLFRKEGQNVTLSCEQNLNHDAMYWYRQDPGQGLRLIYYSQIVNDFQKGDIAEGYSVSREKKESFPLTVTSAQKNPTAFYLCASSMGRGPNQPQHFGDGTRLSIL.

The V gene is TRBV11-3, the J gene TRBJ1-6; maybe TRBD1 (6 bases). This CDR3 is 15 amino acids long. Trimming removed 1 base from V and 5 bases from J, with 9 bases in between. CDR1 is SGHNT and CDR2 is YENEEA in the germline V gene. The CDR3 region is CASSLGGHDNSPLHF. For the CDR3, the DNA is TGTGCCAGCAGCTTAGGGGGGCATGATAATTCACCCCTCCACTTT.

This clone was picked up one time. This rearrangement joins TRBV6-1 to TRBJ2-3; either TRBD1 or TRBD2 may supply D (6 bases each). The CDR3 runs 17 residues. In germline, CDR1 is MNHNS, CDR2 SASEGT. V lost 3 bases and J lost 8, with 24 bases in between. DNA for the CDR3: TGTGCCAGCAGTGATCCCGGACAGTTACCGGGGGCAGGTACGCAGTATTTT. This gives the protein CASSDPGQLPGAGTQYF.

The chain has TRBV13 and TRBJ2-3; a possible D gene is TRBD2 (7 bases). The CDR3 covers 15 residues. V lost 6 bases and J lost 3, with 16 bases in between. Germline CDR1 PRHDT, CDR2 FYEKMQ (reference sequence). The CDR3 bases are TGTGCCAGCAGGGAAAGAGGGGGGGGAACAGATACGCAGTATTTT. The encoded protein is CASRERGGGTDTQYF.

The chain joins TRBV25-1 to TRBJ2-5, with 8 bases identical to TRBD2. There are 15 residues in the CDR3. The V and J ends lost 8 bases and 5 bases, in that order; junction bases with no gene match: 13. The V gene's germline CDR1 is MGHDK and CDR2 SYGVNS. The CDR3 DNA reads TGTGCCAGCCGCTCTACTAGCGGCCCTGGGGAGACCCAGTACTTC. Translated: CASRSTSGPGETQYF.

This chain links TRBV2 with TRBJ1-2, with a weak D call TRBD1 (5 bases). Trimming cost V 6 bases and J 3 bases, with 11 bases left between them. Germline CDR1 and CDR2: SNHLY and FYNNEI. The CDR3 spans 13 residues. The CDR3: CASSGDSDYGYTF. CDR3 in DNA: TGTGCCAGCAGCGGGGACTCTGACTATGGCTACACCTTC. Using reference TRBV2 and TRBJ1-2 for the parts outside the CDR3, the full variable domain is EPEVTQTPSHQVTQMGQEVILRCVPISNHLYFYWYRQILGQKVEFLVSFYNNEISEKSEIFDDQFSVERPDGSNFTLKIRSTKLEDSAMYFCASSGDSDYGYTFGSGTRLTVV.